Listed below are T cell receptor beta chains from one sample, sequenced in a study of cytomegalovirus exposure and HLA in healthy donors. Using immunoSEQ multiplex PCR, the repertoire was profiled, and TCRdb retains in-frame clones only, with some absent. Among around 130,000 clones, around 85% were seen once, and the ten largest hold roughly 1.9%. The sample consisted of PBMCs. These receptors came from a woman younger than 45 in good health and CMV-seronegative. The CDR3 runs from the conserved cysteine through the conserved F or W. The D gene is left open where the match is weak. The size of a clone is reported for some rows only, either as once, few or many, or as a class for expanded clones.

TRBJ2-7 | - | - | TRBV6-1 | TGTGCCAGCAGTGATGTCAGACAGAGCTCCTACGAGCAGTACTTC | CASSDVRQSSYEQYF
TRBJ2-7 | - | - | TRBV5-8 | TGTGCCAGCAGTTCACCCAGGGTCCACGAGCAGTACTTC | CASSSPRVHEQYF
TRBJ2-7 | - | TRBD1 | TRBV19 | TGTGCCAGTAGGGAACAGGGGTCAATCTCTTACGAGCAGTACTTC | CASREQGSISYEQYF
TRBJ2-3 | once | TRBD2 | TRBV9 | TGTGCCAGCAGCGCCCTTGATGCGCAGCGGGGTGCCACAGATACGCAGTATTTT | CASSALDAQRGATDTQYF
TRBJ1-1 | - | - | TRBV6-5 | TGTGCCAGCAGAAACCCCGGAGACACTGAAGCTTTCTTT | CASRNPGDTEAFF
TRBJ1-2 | - | - | TRBV6-5 | TGTGCCAGCAGTACCCCGGGTCACGGCTACACCTTC | CASSTPGHGYTF
TRBJ1-5 | - | - | TRBV6-5 | TGTGCCACCCGGACTTATAGCAATCAGCCCCAGCATTTT | CATRTYSNQPQHF
TRBJ1-2 | - | - | TRBV6-6 | TGTGCCAGCAGTAATCCCGACAGGTACGCCTATGGCTACACCTTC | CASSNPDRYAYGYTF
TRBJ2-2 | many | - | TRBV11-3 | TGTGCCAGCAGCATAACGACAGACACCGGGGAGCTGTTTTTT | CASSITTDTGELFF
TRBJ2-3 | - | TRBD2 | TRBV5-8 | TGTGCCAGCGGGGGGGACACAGATACGCAGTATTTT | CASGGDTDTQYF
TRBJ2-7 | - | - | TRBV2 | TGTGCCAGCAGCATTGGACAGGCGGGGTACGAGCAGTACTTC | CASSIGQAGYEQYF
TRBJ2-7 | few | - | TRBV19 | TGTGCCAGTTCCGAGGCGACCCACTACGAGCAGTACTTC | CASSEATHYEQYF
TRBJ2-7 | few | TRBD2 | TRBV5-1 | TGCGCCAGCAGGGTAGGGACTACCTACGAGCAGTACTTC | CASRVGTTYEQYF
TRBJ1-2 | once | TRBD1 | TRBV29-1 | TGCAGCGCCGGGACAGCTAACTATGGCTACACCTTC | CSAGTANYGYTF
TRBJ2-7 | - | TRBD2 | TRBV5-1 | TGCGCCAGCAGCTTGGGGGGGGGACCCGAGCAGTACTTC | CASSLGGGPEQYF
TRBJ1-1 | - | - | TRBV29-1 | TGCAGCGTTGAAGAGGCGGGGGGCGTCACTGAAGCTTTCTTT | CSVEEAGGVTEAFF
TRBJ1-2 | - | - | TRBV6-5 | TGTGCCAGCACCCGACTGACAGCTAACTATGGCTACACCTTC | CASTRLTANYGYTF
TRBJ2-7 | - | - | TRBV4-2 | TGTGCCAGCAGCCCGGGACTTTCCTACGAGCAGTACTTC | CASSPGLSYEQYF
TRBJ2-2 | - | - | TRBV7-9 | TGTGCCAGCAGTCCCCGGGGTACGAACACCGGGGAGCTGTTTTTT | CASSPRGTNTGELFF
TRBJ2-3 | once | TRBD2 | TRBV5-1 | TGCGCCAGCAGCTTGGGGACTAGCGGGGGAGGCCCAGATACGCAGTATTTT | CASSLGTSGGGPDTQYF
TRBJ1-2 | - | - | TRBV27 | TGTGCCAGCAGTTTCTCCGCCGGACAGACTAACTATGGCTACACCTTC | CASSFSAGQTNYGYTF
TRBJ1-2 | - | TRBD1 | TRBV7-2 | TGTGCCAGCAGCCCATCCCCAGGGGGCGCCGGAGGTGGCTACACCTTC | CASSPSPGGAGGGYTF
TRBJ2-1 | - | - | TRBV9 | TGTGCCAGCAGCGTCACAGGTAACAATGAGCAGTTCTTC | CASSVTGNNEQFF
TRBJ2-2 | - | TRBD2 | TRBV11-2 | TGTGCCAGCAGCTTACCCCCGGCGGGGGGGCCGAACACCGGGGAGCTGTTTTTT | CASSLPPAGGPNTGELFF
TRBJ2-2 | - | TRBD1 | TRBV2 | TGTGCCAGCAGCGGACAGGGAAGCCCCGGGGAGCTGTTTTTT | CASSGQGSPGELFF
TRBJ2-7 | - | TRBD1 | TRBV14 | TGTGCCAGCAGGGCCGGACAGGGAAGGTCCTACGAGCAGTACTTC | CASRAGQGRSYEQYF
TRBJ1-5 | - | TRBD1 | TRBV27 | TGTGCCAGCAGTCCCCTTGGACAGGCAAATCAGCCCCAGCATTTT | CASSPLGQANQPQHF
TRBJ1-2 | - | - | TRBV18 | TGTGCCAGCTCACCAAACCTCGGCAGACAGTCCTATGGCTACACCTTC | CASSPNLGRQSYGYTF
TRBJ2-7 | - | TRBD1 | TRBV7-9 | TGTGCCAGCAGCTGGACAGGGGGTTCCTACGAGCAGTACTTC | CASSWTGGSYEQYF
TRBJ1-1 | - | TRBD1 | TRBV29-1 | TGCAGCGTAAACAGGGGGGGGCAACTCACTGAAGCTTTCTTT | CSVNRGGQLTEAFF
TRBJ2-5 | - | - | TRBV10-3 | TGTGCCATCAGTGAGGGACTACTACAAGAGACCCAGTACTTC | CAISEGLLQETQYF